Presented here are 29 T cell receptor beta chains from one specimen sequenced in a study of metastatic and nonmetastatic thyroid tumors. There were no patients who had received any treatment before thyroid surgery. MiXCR re-clonotyped the PCR reads for TCRdb. The sample comprises 20,000 to 25,000 clones, approximately 19% of which are singletons, and approximately 4.6% rests with the top ten. The sequenced material came from blood. Receptor source: a male donor with papillary thyroid cancer or a benign thyroid nodule (not recorded which). Some clones in this sample may be carry-over from other donors' samples.

By sample fraction, this clone is medium-sized. The chain has TRBV10-3 and TRBJ2-3; 7 bases fit TRBD1. The CDR3 runs 15 residues. CDR1 is ENHRY, CDR2 SYGVKD, per germline. V shed 3 bases, J shed 0 bases, and the junction held 3 bases outside the gene matches. CDR3 protein: CAISDRDRSTDTQYF. Written as DNA, the CDR3 is TGTGCCATCAGTGATCGGGACAGAAGCACAGATACGCAGTATTTT.

This clone has at least ten counts. The genes are TRBV19 and TRBJ2-2; D might be TRBD1 or TRBD2, each matching 5 bases. Germline V gene lookup returns CDR1 LNHDA and CDR2 SQIVND (reference sequence). The CDR3 runs to 16 residues. V dropped 3 bases and J dropped 1 base, with 12 bases sitting between them. The CDR3 loop is CASSIGQGENTGELFF. CDR3 nucleotides: TGTGCCAGTAGTATTGGGCAGGGAGAGAACACCGGGGAGCTGTTTTTT.

This clone was detected ten times or more. The J gene is TRBJ2-1, the V gene TRBV5-6; 10 bases agree with TRBD2. Germline assignment: CDR1 SGHDT and CDR2 YYEEEE. The trim removed 0 bases at V and 4 bases at J, leaving 4 bases unmatched. CDR3 size: 16 residues. The DNA of the CDR3 is TGTGCCAGCAGCTTGGGGCTAGCGGGGGTATACAATGAGCAGTTCTTC. It specifies CASSLGLAGVYNEQFF. Filled out from reference TRBV5-6 and TRBJ2-1, the complete variable domain reads DAGVTQSPTHLIKTRGQQVTLRCSPKSGHDTVSWYQQALGQGPQFIFQYYEEEERQRGNFPDRFSGHQFPNYSSELNVNALLLGDSALYLCASSLGLAGVYNEQFFGPGTRLTVL.

This clone was found many times. The gene calls are TRBV24-1 and TRBJ2-3; D gene uncertain. The CDR3 runs 19 residues. The germline V gene encodes CDR1 KGHDR and CDR2 SFDVKD. V lost 0 bases to trimming and J lost 0 bases, with 18 bases between them. The CDR3 DNA sequence: TGTGCCACCAGTGATTTGATACCTAAGTATGACGGAAGCACAGATACGCAGTATTTT. Translating it yields CATSDLIPKYDGSTDTQYF.

This clone was seen at least ten times. This chain uses TRBV10-3 with TRBJ1-6; no reliable D call. This CDR3 is built from 13 residues. V shed 3 bases and J shed 5 bases, with 5 bases lying between them. CDR1 and CDR2 (germline): ENHRY, SYGVKD. CDR3 in amino acids: CAISDRDNSPLHF. In DNA, the CDR3 is TGTGCCATCAGTGACAGAGATAATTCACCCCTCCACTTT.

This clone was counted many times. The gene calls are TRBV19 and TRBJ2-3; no firm D call. CDR3 size: 18 residues. V was shortened by 3 bases and J by 0 bases, with 19 bases between the two germline ends. The germline V gene has CDR1 LNHDA and CDR2 SQIVND (reference sequence). CDR3 nucleotides: TGTGCCAGTAGTATCCGCCCTCTTATATGGGATAGCACAGATACGCAGTATTTT. Translating it yields CASSIRPLIWDSTDTQYF. Based on the CDR3 plus reference TRBV19 and TRBJ2-3, the full variable domain is DGGITQSPKYLFRKEGQNVTLSCEQNLNHDAMYWYRQDPGQGLRLIYYSQIVNDFQKGDIAEGYSVSREKKESFPLTVTSAQKNPTAFYLCASSIRPLIWDSTDTQYFGPGTRLTVL.

This clone was seen at least ten times. This chain uses TRBV9 with TRBJ1-2, with a possible D match to TRBD1 (5 bases). CDR3 length: 15 amino acids. CDR1 is SGDLS, CDR2 YYNGEE, per germline. The V end was cut by 0 bases, the J end by 3 bases, with 12 bases between. CDR3 protein: CASSVAPGPDYGYTF. The CDR3 bases are TGTGCCAGCAGCGTAGCTCCAGGGCCGGACTATGGCTACACCTTC.

This clone has at least ten counts. V and J are TRBV5-4 and TRBJ1-5; 8 positions match TRBD1. CDR3 length equals 13 residues. CDR1 and CDR2 from the germline V gene are SGHNT and YYREEE (reference sequence). Trimming took 4 bases from V and 6 from J; bases not matched to a gene: 3. The CDR3 is CASSHDRGQPQHF. Here the CDR3 DNA reads TGTGCCAGCAGCCATGACAGGGGTCAGCCCCAGCATTTT. The variable domain in full, with the rest retrieved from reference TRBV5-4 and TRBJ1-5, is ETGVTQSPTHLIKTRGQQVTLRCSSQSGHNTVSWYQQALGQGPQFIFQYYREEENGRGNFPPRFSGLQFPNYSSELNVNALELDDSALYLCASSHDRGQPQHFGDGTRLSIL.

The rearrangement links TRBV20-1 to TRBJ2-3; 9 bases align to TRBD1. Germline loops: CDR1 DFQATT, CDR2 SNEGSKA (reference sequence). V shed 6 bases, J shed 9 bases, and the junction held 10 bases outside the gene matches. The CDR3 contains 13 residues. The CDR3 loop is CSARDREPLTQYF. CDR3 coding DNA: TGCAGTGCCCGGGACAGGGAACCCTTAACGCAGTATTTT.

This clone was recorded many times. The chain has TRBV11-2 and TRBJ2-7; D unresolved. CDR3 length: 14 amino acids. CDR1 and CDR2 (germline): SGHAT, FQNNGV. V was clipped by 5 bases and J by 2 bases, with 13 bases between them. For the CDR3, the DNA is TGTGCCAGCAGCCCCAGTGACCAGGCCTACGAGCAGTACTTC. Translating it yields CASSPSDQAYEQYF.

By proportion, this clone is medium-sized. This chain joins TRBV28 and TRBJ2-2; D unresolved. The germline V gene has CDR1 MDHEN and CDR2 SYDVKM. V was clipped by 6 bases and J by 0 bases, with 11 bases between them. The CDR3 loop spans 15 amino acids. CDR3 bases: TGTGCCAGCAGCCCAGTTAGGGCGAACACCGGGGAGCTGTTTTTT. Protein product: CASSPVRANTGELFF. Variable domain in full (rest from reference TRBV28 and TRBJ2-2): DVKVTQSSRYLVKRTGEKVFLECVQDMDHENMFWYRQDPGLGLRLIYFSYDVKMKEKGDIPEGYSVSREKKERFSLILESASTNQTSMYLCASSPVRANTGELFFGEGSRLTVL.

This clone was seen at least ten times. The gene calls are TRBV11-2 and TRBJ2-5; 11 bases fit TRBD2. The CDR3 has 17 residues. With V trimmed by 2 bases and J by 4 bases, 9 bases remained unmatched. Germline V gene sequence: CDR1 SGHAT, CDR2 FQNNGV. CDR3 in DNA: TGTGCCAGCAGCTTATTCTTAGCGGGAGGGAACGGAGAGACCCAGTACTTC. It translates to CASSLFLAGGNGETQYF.

There are many counts of this clone. Just one base apart from a much larger clone, this may be a read error. The V gene is TRBV2, the J gene TRBJ2-7; 8 bases are shared with TRBD2. The V segment lost 6 bases and the J segment 4 bases; nucleotides outside the gene matches: 14. CDR3 length: 16 amino acids. Germline CDR1 reads SNHLY; CDR2 reads FYNNEI. The CDR3 loop is CASSPGRAGAGYEQYF. The CDR3 coding sequence is TGTGCCAGCAGCCCGGGACGAGCGGGAGCCGGTTACGAGCAGTACTTC.

A remark on this clone: This likely comes from a read error, as the CDR3 has no conserved phenylalanine or tryptophan at its end. No DNA is shown, since the ends of the CDR3 on it are uncertain; the CDR3 is the one TCRdb lists. The CDR3 is CASSELEAS. This chain joins TRBV5-1 and TRBJ2-1; the D segment call TRBD2 is taken from the table without a DNA check. The CDR3 adds up to 9 amino acids, both ends counted. In germline, CDR1 is SGHRS, CDR2 YFSETQ.

This clone was seen at least ten times. This CDR3 is CASSFRAYNEQFF. For the CDR3, the DNA is TGTGCCAGCAGTTTTCGGGCCTACAATGAGCAGTTCTTC. The genes are TRBV27 and TRBJ2-1; D ambiguous. V was trimmed by 3 bases and J by 2 bases, leaving 5 bases between them. The CDR3 contains 13 residues. The germline V gene encodes CDR1 MNHEY and CDR2 SMNVEV (reference sequence).

V is TRBV12-3 or TRBV12-4 and J is TRBJ2-1, with TRBD2 matching 14 bases. J gave up 7 bases and V 6 bases, and 2 bases lay outside the gene matches. The CDR3 consists of 14 residues. The DNA of the CDR3 is TGTGCCAGCAGGACTAGCGGGAGGGGAAATGAGCAGTTCTTC. Its protein product is CASRTSGRGNEQFF.

The chain combines TRBV9 with TRBJ2-7; 9 bases are shared with TRBD1. Germline assignment: CDR1 SGDLS and CDR2 YYNGEE. The CDR3 runs 16 residues. V dropped 5 bases and J dropped 8; count of bases not matched to a gene: 17. The CDR3: CASRQGDTGGQGKQYF. The CDR3 nucleotides are TGTGCCAGCAGGCAGGGGGACACCGGGGGACAGGGTAAGCAGTACTTC.

By proportion, this clone is medium-sized (0.01 to 0.1%). The chain links TRBV6-5 to TRBJ1-5; 7 bases match TRBD1. V lost 5 bases and J lost 4; bases outside the gene matches: 17. Germline CDR1 MNHEY, CDR2 SVGAGI. This CDR3 has 18 amino acids. The CDR3 region is CASSRTGQPIGPNQPQHF. The CDR3, as DNA: TGTGCCAGCAGTCGGACAGGACAGCCGATAGGCCCTAATCAGCCCCAGCATTTT.

This clone was observed many times. The rearrangement joins TRBV3-1 to TRBJ2-5; unclear D gene. CDR1 is LGHDT, CDR2 YNNKEL, per germline (reference sequence). Deletions cut 1 base from V and 2 bases from J, with 14 bases between. CDR3 size: 16 residues. Here the CDR3 reads CASSQAGRRGQETQYF. Written as DNA, the CDR3 is TGTGCCAGCAGCCAAGCGGGTCGGCGCGGACAAGAGACCCAGTACTTC.

This clone was seen ten or more times. The J gene is TRBJ2-3, the V gene TRBV5-1; 10 bases fit TRBD2. The CDR3 covers 17 residues. Germline V gives CDR1 SGHRS, CDR2 YFSETQ. The V segment lost 4 bases and the J segment 0 bases; nucleotides outside the gene matches: 8. This CDR3 is CASSQRTSGVSTDTQYF. For the CDR3, the DNA is TGCGCCAGCAGCCAACGGACTAGCGGTGTTAGCACAGATACGCAGTATTTT. Looking up the rest from reference TRBV5-1 and TRBJ2-3 gives the full variable domain: KAGVTQTPRYLIKTRGQQVTLSCSPISGHRSVSWYQQTPGQGLQFLFEYFSETQRNKGNFPGRFSGRQFSNSRSEMNVSTLELGDSALYLCASSQRTSGVSTDTQYFGPGTRLTVL.

This clone showed up many times. The chain employs TRBV11-2 and TRBJ2-2; D unclear. Between the trimmed V and J ends, which lost 5 bases and 4 bases, there was a span of 5 bases. Germline values: CDR1 SGHAT, CDR2 FQNNGV. The CDR3 has 12 amino acids. The CDR3 sequence: CASSPSTGELFF. In DNA form, the CDR3 reads TGTGCCAGCAGCCCGAGCACCGGGGAGCTGTTTTTT.

This clone has ten or more counts. The chain links TRBV9 to TRBJ2-7; TRBD1 aligns across 10 bases. This CDR3 has 13 amino acids. Trimming removed 2 bases from V and 7 bases from J; junction bases left unmatched: 3. The germline gives CDR1 SGDLS, CDR2 YYNGEE. CDR3 in amino acids: CASSVGQGGEQYF. The CDR3 DNA reads TGTGCCAGCAGCGTCGGACAGGGGGGGGAGCAGTACTTC.

This clone has ten or more counts. This chain joins TRBV30 and TRBJ2-3; D gene unclear. V was clipped by 5 bases and J by 3 bases, with 6 bases between them. Looked up from germline, CDR1 is GTSNPN and CDR2 is SVGIG (reference sequence). There are 11 residues in the CDR3. The CDR3: CAWAQTDTQYF. CDR3 in DNA: TGTGCCTGGGCCCAAACAGATACGCAGTATTTT.

This clone was counted many times. This chain connects TRBV2 to TRBJ1-5, with D possibly TRBD1 on 5 matching bases. Germline CDR1 SNHLY, CDR2 FYNNEI. The length of the CDR3 is 15 residues. Trimming left V 2 bases short and J 0 bases short, with 8 bases between. In DNA form, the CDR3 reads TGTGCCAGCAGTGAACCAGGGTATAGCAATCAGCCCCAGCATTTT. Translating it yields CASSEPGYSNQPQHF.

The rearrangement joins TRBV13 to TRBJ2-7; D is perhaps TRBD2 (7 bases). Germline V gene sequence: CDR1 PRHDT, CDR2 FYEKMQ (reference sequence). This CDR3 region has 15 residues. Deletions cut 6 bases from V and 7 bases from J, with 22 bases between. CDR3 sequence reads: CASSPGGSRPLEQYF. CDR3 sequence (DNA): TGTGCCAGCAGTCCGGGGGGCAGCCGTCCCTTGGAGCAGTACTTC.

This chain joins TRBV5-1 and TRBJ1-1, with TRBD1 as a possible D gene (6 bases). Trimming removed 1 base from V and 11 bases from J, with 9 bases in between. From germline, CDR1 is SGHRS and CDR2 YFSETQ. The length of the CDR3 is 11 residues. The CDR3 region is CASSLRGTAFF. In DNA, the CDR3 is TGCGCCAGCAGCTTGAGGGGGACGGCTTTCTTT.

With regard to this clone: Sequence at one end of the junction differs from germline and may be a read error. The rearrangement links TRBV27 to TRBJ2-3; no definite D call. This CDR3 spans 14 amino acids. From germline, CDR1 is MNHEY and CDR2 SMNVEV (reference sequence). Written as DNA, the CDR3 is TGTGCCAGCATTTTAATAGGGTGGTCAGATACGCAGTATTTT. It is translated as CASILIGWSDTQYF.

The sample holds a few counts of this clone. The rearrangement joins TRBV27 to TRBJ1-1; the D is unclear. Germline CDR1 reads MNHEY; CDR2 reads SMNVEV (reference sequence). V was shortened by 1 base and J by 4 bases, with 10 bases between the two germline ends. This CDR3 has 14 amino acids. In nucleotides, the CDR3 is TGTGCCAGCAGTTTATATCCCAGCCCCACTGAAGCTTTCTTT. Residues: CASSLYPSPTEAFF.

This clone was counted many times. The rearrangement uses TRBV5-6 and TRBJ2-5, with D maybe TRBD2 (5 bases). The CDR3 totals 12 residues. The V gene lost 1 base and the J gene lost 7 bases, with 8 bases spanning the gap. Looked up from germline, CDR1 is SGHDT and CDR2 is YYEEEE. CDR3 residues: CASSLTRGTQYF. The CDR3 DNA follows: TGTGCCAGCAGCTTGACCCGGGGGACCCAGTACTTC.